One and the same sample provided the 4 T cell receptor beta chains below, sequenced in a study of blood T cell repertoires in COVID-19. TCRdb keeps only in-frame clones here, not all; method: immunoSEQ multiplex PCR. The sample gives over 100,000 clones, 85% to 90% of which show up once; 1.1% is in the top ten. The sequencing input was peripheral blood. The receptors were gathered from a human donor in a cohort sampled during active COVID-19.

This chain connects TRBV19 to TRBJ2-3; D unresolved. CDR1 and CDR2 (germline): LNHDA, SQIVND (reference sequence). This CDR3 has 17 amino acids. V lost 4 bases to trimming and J lost 0 bases, with 17 bases between them. CDR3 region: CASSTFYSTLSTDTQYF. In nucleotides, the CDR3 is TGTGCCAGTAGTACCTTTTACTCCACCCTCAGCACAGATACGCAGTATTTT.

The V call is TRBV3-1 (or the pseudogene TRBV3-2), the J call TRBJ2-3, with D perhaps TRBD2 (5 bases). V lost 1 base, J lost 0 bases, and 17 bases lay in between. Germline CDR1 is LGHDT and CDR2 is YNNKEL (reference sequence). The CDR3 loop spans 18 amino acids. The CDR3 loop reads CASSQVFVRTDSTDTQYF. CDR3 DNA sequence: TGTGCCAGCAGCCAAGTATTCGTAAGGACTGATAGCACAGATACGCAGTATTTT.

The chain has TRBV10-2 and TRBJ2-7; possible D gene TRBD1, 5 bases. CDR1 is WSHSY and CDR2 is SAAADI in the germline V gene. CDR3 length equals 11 residues. V lost 5 bases and J 5 bases, leaving 7 bases between the germline ends. The CDR3 coding sequence is TGCGCCAGCAGTATCAGGGACGAGCAGTACTTC. Amino acids: CASSIRDEQYF.

V is TRBV2 and J is TRBJ1-4; D is unclear. Per germline, CDR1 SNHLY and CDR2 FYNNEI. Trimming removed 5 bases from V and 0 bases from J, with 10 bases in between. The CDR3 loop spans 15 amino acids. The CDR3 nucleotides read TGTGCCAGCAGTCCAACCGCGGCAACTAATGAAAAACTGTTTTTT. Amino acids: CASSPTAATNEKLFF.